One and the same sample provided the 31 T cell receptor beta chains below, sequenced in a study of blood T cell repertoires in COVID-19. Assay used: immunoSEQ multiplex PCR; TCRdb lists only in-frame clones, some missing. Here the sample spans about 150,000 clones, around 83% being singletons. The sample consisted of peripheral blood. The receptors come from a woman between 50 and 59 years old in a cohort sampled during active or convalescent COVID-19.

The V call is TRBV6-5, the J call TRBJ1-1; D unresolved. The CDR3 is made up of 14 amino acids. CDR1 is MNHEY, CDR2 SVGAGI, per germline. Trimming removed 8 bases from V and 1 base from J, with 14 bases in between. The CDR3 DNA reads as TGTGCCAGCTTTCCCCGGGGTTGGAACACTGAAGCTTTCTTT. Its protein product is CASFPRGWNTEAFF.

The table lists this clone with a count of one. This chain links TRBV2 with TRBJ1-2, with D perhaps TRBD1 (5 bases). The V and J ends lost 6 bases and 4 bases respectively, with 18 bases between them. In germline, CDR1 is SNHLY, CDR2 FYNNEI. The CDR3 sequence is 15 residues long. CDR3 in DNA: TGTGCCAGCAGAGCAAATTCTGACAGCTCCTATGGCTACACCTTC. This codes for CASRANSDSSYGYTF.

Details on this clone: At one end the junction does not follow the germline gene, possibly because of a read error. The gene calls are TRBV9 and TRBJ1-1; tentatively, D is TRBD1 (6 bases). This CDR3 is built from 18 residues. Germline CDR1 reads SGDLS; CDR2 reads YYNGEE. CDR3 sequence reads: CASRVGGGQGLLNTEAFF. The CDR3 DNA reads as TGTGCCAGCCGCGTCGGGGGGGGGCAGGGACTACTGAACACTGAAGCTTTCTTT.

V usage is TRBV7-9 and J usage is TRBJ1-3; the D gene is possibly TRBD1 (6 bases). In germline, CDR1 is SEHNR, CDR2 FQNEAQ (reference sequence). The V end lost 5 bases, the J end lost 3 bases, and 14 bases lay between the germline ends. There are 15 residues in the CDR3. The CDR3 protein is CASSSTGLHGNTIYF. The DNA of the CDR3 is TGTGCCAGCAGCAGTACAGGGTTACATGGAAACACCATATATTTT.

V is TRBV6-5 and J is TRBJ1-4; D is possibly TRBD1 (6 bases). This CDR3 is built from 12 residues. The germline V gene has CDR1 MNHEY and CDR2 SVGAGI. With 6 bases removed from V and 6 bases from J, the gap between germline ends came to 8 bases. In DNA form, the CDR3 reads TGTGCCAGCAGACAGGGTGATGAAAAACTGTTTTTT. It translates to CASRQGDEKLFF.

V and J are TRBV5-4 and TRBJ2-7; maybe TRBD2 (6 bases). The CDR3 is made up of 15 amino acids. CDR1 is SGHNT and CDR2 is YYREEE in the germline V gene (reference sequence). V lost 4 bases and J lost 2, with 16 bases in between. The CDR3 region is CASSNRGLATYEQYF. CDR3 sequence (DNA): TGTGCCAGCAGCAATCGGGGACTTGCTACCTACGAGCAGTACTTC.

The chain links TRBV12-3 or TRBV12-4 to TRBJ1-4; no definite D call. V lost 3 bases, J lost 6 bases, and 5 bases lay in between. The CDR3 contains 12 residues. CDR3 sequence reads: CASSFGDEKLFF. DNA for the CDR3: TGTGCCAGCAGTTTCGGAGATGAAAAACTGTTTTTT.

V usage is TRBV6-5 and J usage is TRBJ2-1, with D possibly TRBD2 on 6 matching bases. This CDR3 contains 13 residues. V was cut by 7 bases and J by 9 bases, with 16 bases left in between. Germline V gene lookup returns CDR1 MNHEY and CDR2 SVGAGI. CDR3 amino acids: CASKGPLGGEQFF. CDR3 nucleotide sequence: TGTGCCAGCAAGGGGCCACTGGGAGGTGAGCAGTTCTTC.

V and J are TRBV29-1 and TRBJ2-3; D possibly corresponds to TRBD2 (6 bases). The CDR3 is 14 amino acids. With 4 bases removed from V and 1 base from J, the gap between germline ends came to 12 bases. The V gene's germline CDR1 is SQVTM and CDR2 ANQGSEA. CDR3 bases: TGCAGCGTTGTCGGGGACTTTGGCACAGATACGCAGTATTTT. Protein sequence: CSVVGDFGTDTQYF.

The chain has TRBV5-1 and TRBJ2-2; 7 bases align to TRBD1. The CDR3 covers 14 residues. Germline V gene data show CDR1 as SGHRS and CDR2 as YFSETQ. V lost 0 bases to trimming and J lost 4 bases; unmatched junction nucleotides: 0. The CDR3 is CASSLGDSTGELFF. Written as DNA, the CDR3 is TGCGCCAGCAGCTTGGGGGACAGCACCGGGGAGCTGTTTTTT. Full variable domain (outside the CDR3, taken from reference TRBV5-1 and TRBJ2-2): KAGVTQTPRYLIKTRGQQVTLSCSPISGHRSVSWYQQTPGQGLQFLFEYFSETQRNKGNFPGRFSGRQFSNSRSEMNVSTLELGDSALYLCASSLGDSTGELFFGEGSRLTVL.

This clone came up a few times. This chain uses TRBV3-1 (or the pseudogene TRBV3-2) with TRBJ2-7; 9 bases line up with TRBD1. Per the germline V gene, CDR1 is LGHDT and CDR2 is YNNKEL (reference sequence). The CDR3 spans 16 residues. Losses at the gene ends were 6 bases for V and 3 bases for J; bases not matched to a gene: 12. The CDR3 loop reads CASSQLPGQGIYEQYF. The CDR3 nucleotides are TGTGCCAGCAGTCAATTACCGGGACAGGGAATCTACGAGCAGTACTTC.

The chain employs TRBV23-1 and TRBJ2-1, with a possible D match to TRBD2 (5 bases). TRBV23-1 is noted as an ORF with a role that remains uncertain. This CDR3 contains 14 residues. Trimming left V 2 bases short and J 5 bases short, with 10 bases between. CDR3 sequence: CASSQALLDNEQFF. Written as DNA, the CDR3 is TGCGCCAGCAGTCAAGCGTTACTAGACAATGAGCAGTTCTTC.

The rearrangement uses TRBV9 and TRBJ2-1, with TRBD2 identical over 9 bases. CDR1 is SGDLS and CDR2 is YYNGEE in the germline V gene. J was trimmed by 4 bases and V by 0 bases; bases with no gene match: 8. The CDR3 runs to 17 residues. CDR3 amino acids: CASSVVLLTSGYNEQFF. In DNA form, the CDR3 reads TGTGCCAGCAGCGTAGTATTGCTAACTAGCGGGTACAATGAGCAGTTCTTC.

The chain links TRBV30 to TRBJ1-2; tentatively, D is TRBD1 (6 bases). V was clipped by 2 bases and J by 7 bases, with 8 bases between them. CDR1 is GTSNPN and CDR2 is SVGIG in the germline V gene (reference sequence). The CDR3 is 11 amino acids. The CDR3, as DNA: TGTGCCTGGAGTCAGGGGTCTGGCTACACCTTC. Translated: CAWSQGSGYTF.

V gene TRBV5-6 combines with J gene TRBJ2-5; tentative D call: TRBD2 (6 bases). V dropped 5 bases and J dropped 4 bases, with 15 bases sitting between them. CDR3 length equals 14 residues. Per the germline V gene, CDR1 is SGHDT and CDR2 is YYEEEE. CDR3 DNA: TGTGCCAGCAGTCGCCGGGACTGGGGAGAGACCCAGTACTTC. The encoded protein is CASSRRDWGETQYF.

The CDR3 region has the DNA TGCGCCAGCAGTCCTGACAGACGCAGCTATGGCTACACCTTC. Amino acids: CASSPDRRSYGYTF. The chain joins TRBV5-1 to TRBJ1-2; TRBD1 is a possible D gene (5 bases). Germline-derived CDR1 and CDR2 are SGHRS and YFSETQ. V was pared by 5 bases and J by 4 bases, with 15 bases between. This CDR3 comprises 14 residues.

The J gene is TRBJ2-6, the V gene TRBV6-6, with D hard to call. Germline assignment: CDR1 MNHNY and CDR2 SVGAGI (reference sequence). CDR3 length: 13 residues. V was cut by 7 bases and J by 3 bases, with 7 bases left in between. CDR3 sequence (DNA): TGTGCCAGCACGGCGGTTGGGGCCAACGTCCTGACTTTC. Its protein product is CASTAVGANVLTF.

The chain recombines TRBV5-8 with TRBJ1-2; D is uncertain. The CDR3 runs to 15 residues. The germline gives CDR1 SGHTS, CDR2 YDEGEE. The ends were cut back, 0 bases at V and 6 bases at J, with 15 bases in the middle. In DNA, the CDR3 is TGTGCCAGCAGCTTGGTCAGAGGCTCGGTCGATGGCTACACCTTC. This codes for CASSLVRGSVDGYTF.

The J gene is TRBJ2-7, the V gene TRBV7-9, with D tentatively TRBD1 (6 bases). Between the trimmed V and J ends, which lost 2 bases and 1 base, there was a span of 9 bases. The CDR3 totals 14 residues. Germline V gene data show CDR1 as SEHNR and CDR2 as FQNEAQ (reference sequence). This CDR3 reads CASSLLGTSYEQYF. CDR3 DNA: TGTGCCAGCAGCTTACTCGGGACATCCTACGAGCAGTACTTC.

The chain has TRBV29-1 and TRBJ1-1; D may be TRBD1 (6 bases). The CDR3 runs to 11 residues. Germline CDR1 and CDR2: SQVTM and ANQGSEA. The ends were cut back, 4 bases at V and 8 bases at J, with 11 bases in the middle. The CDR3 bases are TGCAGCGTTGGGAATAGGGGGGAAGCTTTCTTT. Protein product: CSVGNRGEAFF.

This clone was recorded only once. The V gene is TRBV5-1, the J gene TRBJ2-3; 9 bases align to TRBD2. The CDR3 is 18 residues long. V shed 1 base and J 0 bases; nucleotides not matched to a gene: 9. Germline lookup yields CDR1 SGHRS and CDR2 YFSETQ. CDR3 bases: TGCGCCAGCAGCTTGTATAGCGGGGGACCTAAAAGCACAGATACGCAGTATTTT. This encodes CASSLYSGGPKSTDTQYF.

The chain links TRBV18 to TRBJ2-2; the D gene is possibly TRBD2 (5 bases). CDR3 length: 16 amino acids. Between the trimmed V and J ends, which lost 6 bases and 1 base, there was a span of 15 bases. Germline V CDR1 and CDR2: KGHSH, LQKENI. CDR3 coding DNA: TGTGCCAGCTCTCTCCTCCGGGCGGGGAACACCGGGGAGCTGTTTTTT. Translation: CASSLLRAGNTGELFF.

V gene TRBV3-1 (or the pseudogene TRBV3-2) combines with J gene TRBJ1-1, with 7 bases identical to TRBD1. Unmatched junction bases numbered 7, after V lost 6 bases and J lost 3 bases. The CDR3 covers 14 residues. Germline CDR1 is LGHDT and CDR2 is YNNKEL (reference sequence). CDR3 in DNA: TGTGCCAGCAGGCCGAGTGACAGGGACACTGAAGCTTTCTTT. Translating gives CASRPSDRDTEAFF.

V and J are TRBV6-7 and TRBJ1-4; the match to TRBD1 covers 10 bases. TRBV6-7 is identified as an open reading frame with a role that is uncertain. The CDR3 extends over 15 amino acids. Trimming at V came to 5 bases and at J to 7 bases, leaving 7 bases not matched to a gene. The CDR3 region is CASSRRTGGGEKLFF. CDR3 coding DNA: TGTGCCAGCAGTCGCCGGACAGGGGGGGGTGAAAAACTGTTTTTT.

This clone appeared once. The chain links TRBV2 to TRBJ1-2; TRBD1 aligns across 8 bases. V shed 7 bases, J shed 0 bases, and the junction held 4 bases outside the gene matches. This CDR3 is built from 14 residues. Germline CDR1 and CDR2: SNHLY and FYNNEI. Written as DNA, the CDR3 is TGTGCCAGCATGCGGGACAGGTCTAACTATGGCTACACCTTC. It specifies CASMRDRSNYGYTF.

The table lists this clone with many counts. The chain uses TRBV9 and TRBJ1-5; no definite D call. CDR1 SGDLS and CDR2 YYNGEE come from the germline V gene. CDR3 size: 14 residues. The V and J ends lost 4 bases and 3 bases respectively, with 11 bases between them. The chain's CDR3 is CASSPGGDNQPQHF. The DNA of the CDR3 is TGTGCCAGCAGCCCGGGAGGAGACAATCAGCCCCAGCATTTT.

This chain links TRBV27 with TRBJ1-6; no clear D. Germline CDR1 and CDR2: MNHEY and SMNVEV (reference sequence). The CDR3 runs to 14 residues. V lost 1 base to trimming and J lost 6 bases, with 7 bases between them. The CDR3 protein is CASSLFGVNSPLHF. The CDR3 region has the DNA TGTGCCAGCAGTTTATTCGGTGTTAATTCACCCCTCCACTTT.

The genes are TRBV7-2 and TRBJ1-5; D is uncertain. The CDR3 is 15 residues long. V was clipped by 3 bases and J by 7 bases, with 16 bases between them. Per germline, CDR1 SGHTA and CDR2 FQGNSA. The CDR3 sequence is CASSFGPTSRQPQHF. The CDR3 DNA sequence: TGTGCCAGCAGCTTCGGCCCGACAAGCAGACAGCCCCAGCATTTT.

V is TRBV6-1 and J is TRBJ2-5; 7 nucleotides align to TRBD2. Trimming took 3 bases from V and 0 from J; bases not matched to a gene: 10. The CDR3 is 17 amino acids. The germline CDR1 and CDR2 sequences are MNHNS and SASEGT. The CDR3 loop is CASSDYFASGYQETQYF. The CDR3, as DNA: TGTGCCAGCAGTGACTACTTTGCTAGCGGTTACCAAGAGACCCAGTACTTC.

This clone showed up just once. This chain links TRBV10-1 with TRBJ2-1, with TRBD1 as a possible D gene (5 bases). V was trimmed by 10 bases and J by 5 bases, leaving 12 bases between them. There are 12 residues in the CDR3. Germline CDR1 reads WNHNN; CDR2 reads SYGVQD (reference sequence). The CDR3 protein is CATQTGDNEQFF. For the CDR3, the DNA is TGCGCCACCCAAACAGGCGACAATGAGCAGTTCTTC.

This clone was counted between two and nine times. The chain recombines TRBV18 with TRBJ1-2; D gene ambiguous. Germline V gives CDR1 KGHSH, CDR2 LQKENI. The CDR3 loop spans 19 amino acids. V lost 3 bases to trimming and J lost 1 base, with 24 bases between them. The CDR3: CASSPLSGMGGSINYGYTF. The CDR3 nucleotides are TGTGCCAGCTCACCCCTTTCGGGGATGGGAGGTTCGATTAACTATGGCTACACCTTC.